A selection of T cell receptor beta chains follows, all from one sample in a study of blood T cell repertoires in COVID-19. Sequencing was performed with immunoSEQ multiplex PCR; in TCRdb, only in-frame clones are kept and a portion is missing. Of approximately 120,000 clones listed, more than 80% are singletons. Sequencing was done on a sample of peripheral blood. These receptors were taken from an elderly woman with COVID-19, enrolled during active disease. The CDR3 runs from the conserved cysteine through the conserved F or W. Fields, in order: CDR3 protein, CDR3 DNA, J gene, D gene, V gene, clone size. A D gene is named only where the DNA matches it firmly. Only part of the rows carry a size: once, few, many, or a class if the clone is expanded.

CDR3: CASSWDFTRSGNTIYF
DNA: TGCGCCAGCAGTTGGGACTTCACCCGCTCTGGAAACACCATATATTTT
J: TRBJ1-3
D: .
V: TRBV10-1
size: .

CDR3: CASSLPLAGINEQFF
DNA: TGTGCCAGCAGCTTGCCCCTAGCGGGAATAAATGAGCAGTTCTTC
J: TRBJ2-1
D: TRBD2
V: TRBV5-4
size: .

CDR3: CSASSSEGATYEQYF
DNA: TGCAGTGCTAGTTCTTCGGAAGGGGCAACCTACGAGCAGTACTTC
J: TRBJ2-7
D: .
V: TRBV20-1
size: .

CDR3: CASSLGLAVSYNEQFF
DNA: TGTGCCAGCAGCTTGGGGCTAGCGGTCTCCTACAATGAGCAGTTCTTC
J: TRBJ2-1
D: TRBD2
V: TRBV5-6
size: .

CDR3: CASSSAQTGGVTEAFF
DNA: TGTGCCAGCAGTTCCGCTCAGACAGGGGGCGTAACTGAAGCTTTCTTT
J: TRBJ1-1
D: TRBD1
V: TRBV6-5
size: .

CDR3: CSVEPGGSGTQYF
DNA: TGCAGCGTTGAACCGGGAGGGAGTGGGACCCAGTACTTC
J: TRBJ2-5
D: TRBD2
V: TRBV29-1
size: few

CDR3: CASSSGLAGGHGELFF
DNA: TGTGCCAGCAGTTCGGGACTAGCGGGAGGGCACGGGGAGCTGTTTTTT
J: TRBJ2-2
D: TRBD2
V: TRBV28
size: few

CDR3: CASSFLYQPQHF
DNA: TGTGCCAGCAGTTTTTTATATCAGCCCCAGCATTTT
J: TRBJ1-5
D: .
V: TRBV12-3/TRBV12-4
size: .

CDR3: CASNPGTNYNEQFF
DNA: TGTGCCAGTAATCCGGGGACTAACTACAATGAGCAGTTCTTC
J: TRBJ2-1
D: TRBD2
V: TRBV19
size: .

CDR3: CASSPGRDSNQPQHF
DNA: TGTGCCAGCAGCCCTGGGCGGGATAGCAATCAGCCCCAGCATTTT
J: TRBJ1-5
D: .
V: TRBV9
size: .

CDR3: CASSYDRLAGGKSSYEQYF
DNA: TGTGCCAGCAGTTACGACCGGTTAGCGGGAGGGAAGAGCTCCTACGAGCAGTACTTC
J: TRBJ2-7
D: TRBD2
V: TRBV6-2/TRBV6-3
size: .

CDR3: CASGGRTARNQPQHF
DNA: TGTGCCAGCGGGGGCAGGACAGCCCGCAATCAGCCCCAGCATTTT
J: TRBJ1-5
D: .
V: TRBV28
size: .

CDR3: CASSLGEGAYNEQFF
DNA: TGTGCCAGCAGCTTAGGGGAGGGAGCCTACAATGAGCAGTTCTTC
J: TRBJ2-1
D: TRBD2
V: TRBV7-2
size: .

CDR3: CASSSKTGGLYEQYF
DNA: TGTGCCAGCAGTTCAAAGACAGGGGGCCTCTACGAGCAGTACTTC
J: TRBJ2-7
D: TRBD1
V: TRBV27
size: .

CDR3: CASSRLGYEQYF
DNA: TGTGCCAGCAGTCGACTAGGCTACGAGCAGTACTTC
J: TRBJ2-7
D: .
V: TRBV7-8
size: .

CDR3: CASSSGQTYEQYF
DNA: TGTGCCAGCAGCTCGGGACAGACCTACGAGCAGTACTTC
J: TRBJ2-7
D: TRBD1
V: TRBV11-1
size: .

CDR3: CASSSGGLTGQSYGYTF
DNA: TGTGCCAGTAGTTCGGGGGGTCTTACTGGACAGAGCTATGGCTACACCTTC
J: TRBJ1-2
D: .
V: TRBV19
size: .

CDR3: CASSPGQARGTEAFF
DNA: TGTGCCAGTAGCCCAGGACAGGCCCGCGGCACTGAAGCTTTCTTT
J: TRBJ1-1
D: TRBD1
V: TRBV19
size: .

CDR3: CASSISTLSGFGTYGYTF
DNA: TGTGCCAGTAGTATTAGCACCCTGAGTGGGTTTGGAACCTATGGCTACACCTTC
J: TRBJ1-2
D: .
V: TRBV19
size: .

CDR3: CASRGDSNEQFF
DNA: TGTGCCAGCAGGGGGGACAGCAATGAGCAGTTCTTC
J: TRBJ2-1
D: TRBD1
V: TRBV2
size: .

CDR3: CASSGTGYTEAFF
DNA: TGTGCCAGCAGTGGGACAGGGTACACTGAAGCTTTCTTT
J: TRBJ1-1
D: TRBD1
V: TRBV25-1
size: .

CDR3: CASSYMANQPQHF
DNA: TGTGCCAGCAGTTACATGGCCAATCAGCCCCAGCATTTT
J: TRBJ1-5
D: .
V: TRBV12-3/TRBV12-4
size: once

CDR3: CASSQNGDRGRYEQYF
DNA: TGTGCCAGCAGCCAGAATGGCGACAGGGGAAGGTACGAGCAGTACTTC
J: TRBJ2-7
D: TRBD1
V: TRBV3-1/TRBV3-2
size: .

CDR3: CASSVRGETQYF
DNA: TGTGCCAGCAGCGTCAGAGGGGAGACCCAGTACTTC
J: TRBJ2-5
D: .
V: TRBV3-1/TRBV3-2
size: .

CDR3: CASSTRDNTDTQYF
DNA: TGTGCCAGCAGTACGAGGGACAACACAGATACGCAGTATTTT
J: TRBJ2-3
D: .
V: TRBV27
size: .

CDR3: CASRGVQGAFF
DNA: TGTGCCAGCAGGGGAGTACAGGGAGCTTTCTTT
J: TRBJ1-1
D: .
V: TRBV6-5
size: .

CDR3: CASSVLYTGELFF
DNA: TGTGCCAGCAGCGTATTATACACCGGGGAGCTGTTTTTT
J: TRBJ2-2
D: .
V: TRBV9
size: .

CDR3: CASSLNSRNTEAFF
DNA: TGTGCCAGCAGCCTAAACTCTAGGAACACTGAAGCTTTCTTT
J: TRBJ1-1
D: .
V: TRBV14
size: few

CDR3: CASSYLESGTYEQYF
DNA: TGTGCCAGCAGTTACTTGGAATCCGGGACCTACGAGCAGTACTTC
J: TRBJ2-7
D: .
V: TRBV6-6
size: .

CDR3: CASSQDGTGNYEQYF
DNA: TGCGCCAGCAGCCAAGATGGGACAGGGAATTACGAGCAGTACTTC
J: TRBJ2-7
D: TRBD1
V: TRBV4-3
size: .

CDR3: CASSSGTGSSGNTIYF
DNA: TGTGCCAGCTCTTCGGGGACAGGTTCCTCTGGAAACACCATATATTTT
J: TRBJ1-3
D: TRBD1
V: TRBV18
size: .

CDR3: CASSLGRGEPQHF
DNA: TGTGCCAGCAGCTTAGGGAGGGGTGAGCCCCAGCATTTT
J: TRBJ1-5
D: .
V: TRBV7-6
size: .

CDR3: CASSPLAGGETGELFF
DNA: TGTGCCAGCTCACCACTAGCGGGAGGAGAAACCGGGGAGCTGTTTTTT
J: TRBJ2-2
D: TRBD2
V: TRBV18
size: .

CDR3: CASSLGQGRSGNTIYF
DNA: TGCGCCAGCAGCTTGGGACAGGGAAGGTCTGGAAACACCATATATTTT
J: TRBJ1-3
D: TRBD1
V: TRBV5-1
size: .

CDR3: CSASALAEQYF
DNA: TGCAGTGCTAGTGCGTTGGCCGAGCAGTACTTC
J: TRBJ2-7
D: .
V: TRBV20-1
size: .

CDR3: CASSPFSGQVGEAFF
DNA: TGTGCCAGCAGCCCGTTCTCAGGACAGGTAGGCGAAGCTTTCTTT
J: TRBJ1-1
D: TRBD1
V: TRBV14
size: .

CDR3: CASSLGLSGAQETQYF
DNA: TGCGCCAGCAGCTTGGGCTTATCTGGGGCCCAAGAGACCCAGTACTTC
J: TRBJ2-5
D: .
V: TRBV5-1
size: .

CDR3: CASSDPGQINYGYTF
DNA: TGTGCCAGCAGTGACCCGGGACAGATTAACTATGGCTACACCTTC
J: TRBJ1-2
D: TRBD1
V: TRBV2
size: .

CDR3: CASSNPQEKLFF
DNA: TGTGCCAGTAGTAATCCGCAGGAAAAACTGTTTTTT
J: TRBJ1-4
D: .
V: TRBV19
size: .